This T cell receptor (beta chain) comes out of a study of T cell repertoires in cytomegalovirus infection. Across the study: CMV epitopes used comprised recently identified HLA-C-restricted ones and well-studied HLA-B-restricted ones. A matching HLA type, together with CMV infection, was signaled by public TCR beta signatures.

This clonotype came up many times. The antigen is undetermined. TCRdb itself ran the reads through MiXCR, one entry per CDR3 protein. The profile shows fewer than 350,000 distinct CDR3 sequences, 25% to 35% of them singletons. Germline CDR1 and CDR2: SEHNR and FQNEAQ (reference sequence). The J segment lost 11 bases and the V segment lost 5 bases, leaving 14 bases of the junction unmatched. The CDR3 is made up of 15 amino acids. Study outcomes and limitations: Summed frequency of shared TCR beta families picked out CMV carriers who also had the relevant HLA. In two of eight donors, the top clonotype was HLA-C-restricted CMV-specific.

Sequencing used cultured PBMCs, obtained from culture after CMV antigen stimulation. This sequence originates from a human donor in good health (CMV status not recorded). Some clones in this sample may be carry-over from other donors' samples. V gene TRBV7-9 combines with J gene TRBJ2-1; 8 bases are a match to TRBD2. Written as DNA, the CDR3 is TGTGCCAGCAGCATAATTAGCGGGGCCCCGAGGAAGCAGTTCTTC. It is translated as CASSIISGAPRKQFF. The variable domain in full, completed from reference TRBV7-9 and TRBJ2-1, reads DTGVSQNPRHKITKRGQNVTFRCDPISEHNRLYWYRQTLGQGPEFLTYFQNEAQLEKSRLLSDRFSAERPKGSFSTLEIQRTEQGDSAMYLCASSIISGAPRKQFFGPGTRLTVL.